This T cell receptor beta chain was recovered during a study of shared clonotypes between healthy human individuals. Study-wide results and limits: A handful of donors shared approximately 5% of their naive CD4 clonotypes. Sequencing depth was a factor that was expected to affect clonotype sharing among donors. In having few donors, the study represented limited genetic and exposure-history diversity. Generally, estimated richness proved larger in naive subsets than it did in memory subsets.

A single count supports this clone. What it recognizes is unknown. Germline V CDR1 and CDR2: MNHEY, SMNVEV (reference sequence). V dropped 4 bases and J dropped 2 bases, with 18 bases sitting between them. The CDR3 covers 16 residues. The method was immunoSEQ multiplex PCR; TCRdb's version includes in-frame clones alone and lacks a portion of them. The table lists 950,000 to 1,100,000 clones, roughly 70% of them singletons, with over 1.3% in the top ten. V is TRBV27 and J is TRBJ2-7; no reliable D call. This clonotype originated in a man in his late teens or twenties in good health. Sequenced sample: memory CD4+ T cells sorted from blood. Subset noted: CD45RA-negative fraction. CDR3 amino acids: CASSSYLSVFPYEQYF. The CDR3 nucleotides read TGTGCCAGCAGTTCTTATCTATCTGTCTTCCCCTACGAGCAGTACTTC.